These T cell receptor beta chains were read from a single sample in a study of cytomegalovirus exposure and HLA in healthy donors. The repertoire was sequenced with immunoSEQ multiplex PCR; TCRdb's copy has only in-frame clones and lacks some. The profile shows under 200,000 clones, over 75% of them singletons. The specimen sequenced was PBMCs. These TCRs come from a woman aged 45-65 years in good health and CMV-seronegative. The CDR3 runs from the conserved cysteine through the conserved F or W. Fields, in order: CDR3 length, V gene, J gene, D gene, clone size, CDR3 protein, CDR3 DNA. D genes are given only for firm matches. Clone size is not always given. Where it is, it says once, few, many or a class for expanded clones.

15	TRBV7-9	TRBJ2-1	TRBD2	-	CASSLVAGGPNEQFF	TGTGCCAGCAGCTTAGTAGCGGGAGGGCCCAATGAGCAGTTCTTC
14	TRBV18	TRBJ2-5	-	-	CASSPRSGSETQYF	TGTGCCAGCTCGCCACGGTCAGGTTCGGAGACCCAGTACTTC
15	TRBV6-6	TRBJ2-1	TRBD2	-	CAIKDGLAGGNEQFF	TGTGCCATCAAAGATGGACTAGCGGGAGGGAATGAGCAGTTCTTC
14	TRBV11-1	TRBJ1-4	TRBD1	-	CASSFSTGREKLFF	TGTGCCAGCAGCTTCTCGACAGGGCGCGAAAAACTGTTTTTT
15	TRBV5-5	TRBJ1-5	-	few	CASSPGWATNQPQHF	TGTGCCAGCAGTCCTGGGTGGGCTACCAATCAGCCCCAGCATTTT
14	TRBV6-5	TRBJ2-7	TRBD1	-	CASKDRGFPYEQYF	TGTGCCAGCAAGGACAGGGGGTTCCCCTACGAGCAGTACTTC
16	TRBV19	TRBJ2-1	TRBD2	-	CASRPSGMLDYNEQFF	TGTGCCAGTAGACCAAGCGGGATGCTAGATTACAATGAGCAGTTCTTC
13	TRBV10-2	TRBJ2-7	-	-	CASSISGSYEQYF	TGCGCCAGCAGTATAAGCGGTTCCTACGAGCAGTACTTC
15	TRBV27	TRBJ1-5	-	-	CASSYGGVGNQPQHF	TGTGCCAGCAGTTACGGGGGTGTGGGCAATCAGCCCCAGCATTTT
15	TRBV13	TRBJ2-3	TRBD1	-	CASSPDEGAADTQYF	TGTGCCAGCAGCCCCGATGAGGGGGCGGCAGATACGCAGTATTTT
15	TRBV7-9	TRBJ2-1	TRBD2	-	CASSLGTSGSNEQFF	TGTGCCAGCAGCTTAGGGACCAGCGGGAGCAATGAGCAGTTCTTC
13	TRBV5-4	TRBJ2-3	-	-	CASSFRSTDTQYF	TGTGCCAGCAGCTTCAGAAGCACAGATACGCAGTATTTT
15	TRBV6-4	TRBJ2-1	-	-	CASSLEGAGVNEQFF	TGTGCCAGCAGCCTCGAAGGGGCTGGGGTCAATGAGCAGTTCTTC
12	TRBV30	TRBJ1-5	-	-	CAWSNYGQPQHF	TGTGCCTGGAGCAACTACGGACAGCCCCAGCATTTT
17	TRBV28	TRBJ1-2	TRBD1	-	CASSLGGLAGGNYGYTF	TGTGCCAGCAGTTTAGGGGGCCTGGCAGGGGGAAACTATGGCTACACCTTC
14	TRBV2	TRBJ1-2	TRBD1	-	CASQTGTGYYGYTF	TGTGCCAGCCAAACCGGGACAGGGTACTATGGCTACACCTTC
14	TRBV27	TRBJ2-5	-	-	CASSSLEGQETQYF	TGTGCCAGCAGTTCCCTCGAGGGTCAAGAGACCCAGTACTTC
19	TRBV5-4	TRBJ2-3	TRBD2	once	CASSSGGFSGRGNTDTQYF	TGTGCCAGCAGCTCGGGAGGATTCAGCGGGAGAGGGAACACAGATACGCAGTATTTT
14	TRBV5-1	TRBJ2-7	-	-	CASSFSTGSYEQYF	TGCGCCAGCAGCTTCTCGACGGGCTCCTACGAGCAGTACTTC
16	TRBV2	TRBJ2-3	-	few	CASSGGGSGGTDTQYF	TGTGCCAGCAGTGGTGGGGGGTCTGGGGGCACAGATACGCAGTATTTT
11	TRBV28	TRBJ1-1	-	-	CASSLRTEAFF	TGTGCCAGCAGTTTACGGACTGAAGCTTTCTTT
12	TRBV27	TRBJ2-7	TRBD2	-	CASSPGGGEQYF	TGTGCCAGCAGCCCGGGGGGGGGCGAGCAGTACTTC
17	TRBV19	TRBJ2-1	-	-	CASSAPRSTGSYNEQFF	TGTGCCAGTAGTGCCCCGAGGAGCACGGGCTCCTACAATGAGCAGTTCTTC
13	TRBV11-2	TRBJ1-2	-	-	CASSLVRGYGYTF	TGTGCCAGCAGCTTAGTACGAGGCTATGGCTACACCTTC
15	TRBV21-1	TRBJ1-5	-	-	CASSKGKGAHQPQHF	TGTGCCAGCAGCAAAGGGAAGGGGGCCCATCAGCCCCAGCATTTT
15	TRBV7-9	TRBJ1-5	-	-	CASSLGGYSNQPQHF	TGTGCCAGCAGCTTAGGAGGATATAGCAATCAGCCCCAGCATTTT
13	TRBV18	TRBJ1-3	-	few	CASSPGAGNTIYF	TGTGCCAGCTCACCGGGGGCCGGAAACACCATATATTTT
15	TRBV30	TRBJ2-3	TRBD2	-	CAWSVSSGSSDTQYF	TGTGCCTGGAGTGTCTCTAGCGGGAGTTCAGATACGCAGTATTTT
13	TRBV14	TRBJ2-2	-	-	CASSQVVYGELFF	TGTGCCAGCAGCCAAGTAGTATACGGGGAGCTGTTTTTT
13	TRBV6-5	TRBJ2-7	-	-	CASSYATNYEQYF	TGTGCCAGCAGTTACGCCACTAACTACGAGCAGTACTTC
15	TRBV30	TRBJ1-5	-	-	CAYKRGSGSNQPQHF	TGTGCTTATAAAAGAGGGAGTGGGAGCAATCAGCCCCAGCATTTT
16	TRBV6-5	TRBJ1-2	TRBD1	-	CASSYAPGQPGKGYTF	TGTGCCAGCAGTTATGCACCGGGACAGCCGGGTAAAGGCTACACCTTC
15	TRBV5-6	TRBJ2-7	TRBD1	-	CASSLLDRGTHEQYF	TGTGCCAGCAGCTTGCTGGACAGGGGAACCCACGAGCAGTACTTC
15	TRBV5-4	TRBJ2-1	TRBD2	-	CASSGTSGSHNEQFF	TGTGCCAGCAGCGGGACTAGCGGGAGCCACAATGAGCAGTTCTTC
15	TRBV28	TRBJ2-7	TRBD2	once	CASSLSGRAIYEQYF	TGTGCCAGCAGTTTGAGCGGGAGGGCCATCTACGAGCAGTACTTC
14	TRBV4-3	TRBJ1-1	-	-	CASSGTGFATEAFF	TGCGCCAGCAGCGGTACAGGTTTCGCCACTGAAGCTTTCTTT
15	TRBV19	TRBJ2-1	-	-	CASRSLQGLVDEQFF	TGTGCCAGTAGGAGCCTACAGGGTTTGGTCGATGAGCAGTTCTTC
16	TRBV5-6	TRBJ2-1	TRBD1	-	CASSYRTGGPYNEQFF	TGTGCCAGCAGCTATAGGACAGGGGGGCCCTACAATGAGCAGTTCTTC
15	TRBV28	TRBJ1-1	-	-	CASSLPGATNTEAFF	TGTGCCAGCAGTTTACCAGGGGCGACGAACACTGAAGCTTTCTTT
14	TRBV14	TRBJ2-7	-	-	CASSLGGLSYEQYF	TGTGCCAGCAGCCTGGGGGGACTCTCCTACGAGCAGTACTTC
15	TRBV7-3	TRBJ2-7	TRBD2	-	CASSPWASGTYEQYF	TGTGCCAGCAGCCCCTGGGCTAGCGGAACCTACGAGCAGTACTTC
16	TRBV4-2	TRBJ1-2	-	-	CASSQEGRRGLLGYTF	TGTGCCAGCAGCCAAGAGGGGCGCAGGGGATTGTTGGGCTACACCTTC
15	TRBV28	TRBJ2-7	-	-	CASSLKGLPSYEQYF	TGTGCCAGCAGTTTAAAAGGACTACCTTCCTACGAGCAGTACTTC